The TCR beta chain under discussion was sequenced for a study of OX40 agonist ivuxolimab in advanced cancers. For the study at large: As their treatment, patients were administered ivuxolimab, an agonistic anti-OX40 (CD134) antibody. Patients received intravenous ivuxolimab every 2 weeks at 0.01 to 10 mg/kg. Patients achieving partial responses numbered three: one hepatocellular carcinoma case and two cutaneous melanoma cases.

TCRdb's copy holds only in-frame clones and misses some; the assay was immunoSEQ multiplex PCR. The sample has 70,000 to 95,000 clones, around four fifths seen once. Germline values: CDR1 SGHAT, CDR2 FQNNGV. The CDR3 is 14 residues long. V was clipped by 5 bases and J by 6 bases, with 13 bases between them. Study-level results: In the expanded peripheral T cells, antigen specificity was never determined.

A note on this clone: No antigen is known for it.

This receptor was obtained from an adult with an advanced solid tumor such as melanoma, head and neck, liver or kidney cancer. Sequencing used CD4+ or CD8+ T cells sorted from blood, obtained in a trial of the OX40 agonist ivuxolimab. This chain uses TRBV11-2 with TRBJ2-2; tentatively, D is TRBD1 or TRBD2 (5 bases each). Written as DNA, the CDR3 is TGTGCCAGCAGCCAAATGAGGGGCGCCGGGGAGCTGTTTTTT. Protein sequence: CASSQMRGAGELFF.